The source of this T cell receptor (beta chain) is a study of blood T cell repertoires in COVID-19. The V gene lost 2 bases and the J gene lost 2 bases, with 10 bases spanning the gap. Germline V CDR1 and CDR2: MNHEY, SVGEGT. The CDR3 covers 15 residues. Profiled with immunoSEQ multiplex PCR; TCRdb holds only in-frame clones, not every one. The sample lists more than 150,000 clones; 80% to 90% were seen once. This clone appeared a few times. The J gene is TRBJ2-1, the V gene TRBV6-2 or TRBV6-3; possibly TRBD1 for D (6 bases). The sequenced sample was peripheral blood. The receptor's source is a middle-aged woman with acute or convalescent COVID-19. CDR3 in amino acids: CASSYGRGPYNEQFF. The CDR3 DNA follows: TGTGCCAGCAGTTACGGCAGGGGCCCCTACAATGAGCAGTTCTTC.